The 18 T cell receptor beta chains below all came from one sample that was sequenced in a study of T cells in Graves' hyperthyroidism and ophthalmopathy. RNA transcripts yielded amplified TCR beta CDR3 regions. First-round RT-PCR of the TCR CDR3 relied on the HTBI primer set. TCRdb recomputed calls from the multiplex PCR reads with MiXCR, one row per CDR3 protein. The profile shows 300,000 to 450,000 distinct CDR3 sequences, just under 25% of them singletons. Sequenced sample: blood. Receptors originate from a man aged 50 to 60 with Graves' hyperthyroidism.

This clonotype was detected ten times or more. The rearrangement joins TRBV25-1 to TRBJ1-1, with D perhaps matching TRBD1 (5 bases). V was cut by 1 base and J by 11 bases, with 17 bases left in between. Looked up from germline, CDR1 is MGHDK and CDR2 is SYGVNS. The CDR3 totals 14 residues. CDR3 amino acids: CASSELTVASRAFF. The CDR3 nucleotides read TGTGCCAGCAGTGAATTGACAGTTGCTTCGCGGGCTTTCTTT.

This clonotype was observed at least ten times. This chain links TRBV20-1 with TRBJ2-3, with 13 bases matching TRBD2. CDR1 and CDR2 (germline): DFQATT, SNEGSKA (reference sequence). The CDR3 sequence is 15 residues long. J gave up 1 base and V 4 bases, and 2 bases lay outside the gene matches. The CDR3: CSATGTSGGTDTQYF. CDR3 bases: TGCAGTGCTACAGGGACTAGCGGGGGCACAGATACGCAGTATTTT.

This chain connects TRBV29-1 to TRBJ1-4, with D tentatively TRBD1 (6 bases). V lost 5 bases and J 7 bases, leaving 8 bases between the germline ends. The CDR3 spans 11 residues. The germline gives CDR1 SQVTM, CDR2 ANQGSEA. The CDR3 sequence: CSVRGAEKLFF. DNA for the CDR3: TGCAGCGTTCGGGGGGCTGAAAAACTGTTTTTT. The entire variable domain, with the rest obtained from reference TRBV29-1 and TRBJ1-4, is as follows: SAVISQKPSRDICQRGTSLTIQCQVDSQVTMMFWYRQQPGQSLTLIATANQGSEATYESGFVIDKFPISRPNLTFSTLTVSNMSPEDSSIYLCSVRGAEKLFFGSGTQLSVL.

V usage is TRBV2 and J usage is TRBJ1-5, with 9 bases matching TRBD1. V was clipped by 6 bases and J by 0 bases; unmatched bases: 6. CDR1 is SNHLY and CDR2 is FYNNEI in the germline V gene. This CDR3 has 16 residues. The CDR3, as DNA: TGTGCCAGCAGCAAAACAGGGGGCCTTAGCAATCAGCCCCAGCATTTT. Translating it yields CASSKTGGLSNQPQHF.

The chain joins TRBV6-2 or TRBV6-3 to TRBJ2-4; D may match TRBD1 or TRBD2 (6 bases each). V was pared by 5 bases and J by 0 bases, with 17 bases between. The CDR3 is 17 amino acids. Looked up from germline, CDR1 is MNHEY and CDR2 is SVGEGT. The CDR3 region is CASSIRGQRLAKNIQYF. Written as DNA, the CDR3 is TGTGCCAGCAGTATTCGGGGGCAGCGACTAGCCAAAAACATTCAGTACTTC.

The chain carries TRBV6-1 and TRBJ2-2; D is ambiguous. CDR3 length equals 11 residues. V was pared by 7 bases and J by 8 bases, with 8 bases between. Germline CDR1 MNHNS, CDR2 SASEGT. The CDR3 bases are TGTGCCAGCATGGACGGGGGGGAGCTGTTTTTT. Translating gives CASMDGGELFF.

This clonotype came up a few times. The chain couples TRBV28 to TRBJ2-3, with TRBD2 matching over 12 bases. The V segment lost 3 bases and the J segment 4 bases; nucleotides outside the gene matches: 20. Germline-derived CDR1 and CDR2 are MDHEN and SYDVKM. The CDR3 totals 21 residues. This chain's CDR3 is CASSFRRLAGVPRLGPDTQYF. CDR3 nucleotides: TGTGCCAGCAGTTTCCGCCGACTAGCGGGAGTCCCAAGGTTGGGTCCAGATACGCAGTATTTT. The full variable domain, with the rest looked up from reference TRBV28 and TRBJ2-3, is DVKVTQSSRYLVKRTGEKVFLECVQDMDHENMFWYRQDPGLGLRLIYFSYDVKMKEKGDIPEGYSVSREKKERFSLILESASTNQTSMYLCASSFRRLAGVPRLGPDTQYFGPGTRLTVL.

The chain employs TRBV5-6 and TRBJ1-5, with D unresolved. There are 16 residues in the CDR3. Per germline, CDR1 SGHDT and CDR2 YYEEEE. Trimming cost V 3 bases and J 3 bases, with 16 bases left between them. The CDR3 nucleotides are TGTGCCAGCAGCTACCCGTCCAGGCAGGACAATCAGCCCCAGCATTTT. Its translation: CASSYPSRQDNQPQHF.

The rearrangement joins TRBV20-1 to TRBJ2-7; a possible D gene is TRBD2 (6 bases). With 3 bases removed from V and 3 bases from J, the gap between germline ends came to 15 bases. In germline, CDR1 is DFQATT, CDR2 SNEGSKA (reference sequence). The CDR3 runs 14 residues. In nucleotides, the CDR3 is TGCAGTGCTAGTGGGGGGATAGCGGACTACGAGCAGTACTTC. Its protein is CSASGGIADYEQYF.

CDR3 sequence reads: CASSPWTSGQSYEQYF. CDR3 nucleotides: TGTGCCAGCTCACCATGGACTAGCGGGCAGTCGTACGAGCAGTACTTC. The chain is built from TRBV18 and TRBJ2-7; 11 bases map to TRBD2. Germline lookup yields CDR1 KGHSH and CDR2 LQKENI. CDR3 size: 16 residues. Unmatched junction bases numbered 7, after V lost 2 bases and J lost 4 bases.

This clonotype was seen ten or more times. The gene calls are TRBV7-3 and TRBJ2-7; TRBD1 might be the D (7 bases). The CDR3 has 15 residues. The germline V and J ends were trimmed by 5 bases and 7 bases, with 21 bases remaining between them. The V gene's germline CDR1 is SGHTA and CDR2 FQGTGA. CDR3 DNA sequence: TGTGCCAGCAGCCTCGACAGGGTCAAGGGGAGGGAGCAGTACTTC. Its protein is CASSLDRVKGREQYF.

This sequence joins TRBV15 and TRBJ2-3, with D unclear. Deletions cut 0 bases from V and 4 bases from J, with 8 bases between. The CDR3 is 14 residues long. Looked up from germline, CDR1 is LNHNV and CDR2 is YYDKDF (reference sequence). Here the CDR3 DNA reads TGTGCCACCAGCAGAGATTGGACGCCAGATACGCAGTATTTT. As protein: CATSRDWTPDTQYF.

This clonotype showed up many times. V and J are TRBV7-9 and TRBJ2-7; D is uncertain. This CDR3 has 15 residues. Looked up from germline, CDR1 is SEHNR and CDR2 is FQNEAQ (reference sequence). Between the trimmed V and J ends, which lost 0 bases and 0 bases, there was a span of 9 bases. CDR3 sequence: CASSLALGSSYEQYF. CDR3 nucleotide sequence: TGTGCCAGCAGCTTAGCGCTAGGCAGCTCCTACGAGCAGTACTTC.

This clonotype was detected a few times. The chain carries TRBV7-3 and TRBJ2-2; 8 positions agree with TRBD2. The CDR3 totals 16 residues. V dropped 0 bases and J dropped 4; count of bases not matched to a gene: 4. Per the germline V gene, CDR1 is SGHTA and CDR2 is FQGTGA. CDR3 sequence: CASSLTSGIVTGELFF. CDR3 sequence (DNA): TGTGCCAGCAGCTTAACTAGCGGGATCGTCACCGGGGAGCTGTTTTTT.

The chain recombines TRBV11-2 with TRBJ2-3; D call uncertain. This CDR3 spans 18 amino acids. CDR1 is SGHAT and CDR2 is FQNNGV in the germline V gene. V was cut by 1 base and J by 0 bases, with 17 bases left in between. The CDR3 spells CASSLGVFDSLSTDTQYF. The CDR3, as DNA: TGTGCCAGCAGCTTAGGTGTATTTGACTCCTTAAGCACAGATACGCAGTATTTT.

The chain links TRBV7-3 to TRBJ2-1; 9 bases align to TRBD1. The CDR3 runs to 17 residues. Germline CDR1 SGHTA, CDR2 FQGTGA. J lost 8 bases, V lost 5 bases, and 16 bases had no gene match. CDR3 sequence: CASSRGRDRGTAYEQFF. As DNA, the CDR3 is TGTGCCAGCAGCAGAGGAAGAGACAGGGGGACCGCCTATGAGCAGTTCTTC.

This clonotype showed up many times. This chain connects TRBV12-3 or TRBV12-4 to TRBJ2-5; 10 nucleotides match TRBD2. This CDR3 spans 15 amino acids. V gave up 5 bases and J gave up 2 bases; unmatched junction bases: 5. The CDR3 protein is CASSPTSGMQETQYF. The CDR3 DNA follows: TGTGCCAGCAGTCCCACTAGCGGGATGCAAGAGACCCAGTACTTC.

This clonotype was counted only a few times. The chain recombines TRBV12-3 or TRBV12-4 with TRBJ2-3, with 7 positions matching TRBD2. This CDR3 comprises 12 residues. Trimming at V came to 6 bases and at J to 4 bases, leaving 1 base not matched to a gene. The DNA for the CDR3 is TGTGCCAGCAGGCGGGAGTCAGATACGCAGTATTTT. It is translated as CASRRESDTQYF.